This TCR beta chain was retrieved from a study of CD8+ T cells in alopecia areata. For the study at large: Treated patients were given 5 to 10 mg oral tofacitinib twice daily.

Following RNA extraction, reverse transcription yielded cDNA that acted as the sequencing template. Generated by immunoSEQ multiplex PCR, the TCRdb table keeps only in-frame clones and is missing some. The sample consists of about 250,000 clones, roughly two thirds of them appearing once. Germline V gene data show CDR1 as SGHRS and CDR2 as YFSETQ. The CDR3 totals 16 residues. With 4 bases removed from V and 5 bases from J, the gap between germline ends came to 19 bases. As part of sample collection, lesional scalp punch biopsies and peripheral blood were taken from alopecia areata patients. The origin of this receptor is a human donor with alopecia areata. The chain recombines TRBV5-1 with TRBJ2-1; the D gene is possibly TRBD2 (7 bases). The source was CD4+ T cells sorted from blood, collected at week 0. Here the CDR3 reads CASSMPGGREHNEQFF. The DNA of the CDR3 is TGCGCCAGCAGCATGCCCGGGGGGCGGGAGCACAATGAGCAGTTCTTC. Based on the CDR3 plus reference TRBV5-1 and TRBJ2-1, the full variable domain is KAGVTQTPRYLIKTRGQQVTLSCSPISGHRSVSWYQQTPGQGLQFLFEYFSETQRNKGNFPGRFSGRQFSNSRSEMNVSTLELGDSALYLCASSMPGGREHNEQFFGPGTRLTVL.